The 25 T cell receptor beta chains below come from one sample, sequenced in a study of human T cells and chemical hapten exposure. The time point was: patch test 1, 2 weeks after DPC sensitization. Treatment specified: therapeutic diphenylcyclopropenone sensitization with weekly scalp DPC. Each CDR3 protein gets one entry after TCRdb re-called the RACE reads with MiXCR. The table shows about 380,000 distinct CDR3 sequences, with nearly 5% occurring only once. Here the sequenced sample was whole blood, taken in connection with sensitization to the hapten diphenylcyclopropenone (DPC). These receptors came from a woman aged 45-65 years with alopecia areata. Some clones in this sample may be carry-over from other donors' samples.

This chain uses TRBV28 with TRBJ2-7; 8 nucleotides line up with TRBD2. Germline CDR1 MDHEN, CDR2 SYDVKM. With V trimmed by 6 bases and J by 2 bases, 9 bases remained unmatched. The CDR3 has 15 residues. CDR3 loop: CASRATSENPYEQYF. The DNA of the CDR3 is TGTGCCAGCAGGGCGACTAGCGAGAACCCCTACGAGCAGTACTTC.

This clonotype was picked up a small number of times. The rearrangement joins TRBV7-8 to TRBJ2-1, with 12 bases fitting TRBD2. Germline lookup yields CDR1 SGHVS and CDR2 FQNEAQ. This CDR3 comprises 19 residues. V lost 5 bases, J lost 0 bases, and 11 bases stayed unmatched. CDR3 in amino acids: CASSPSTSGRVSSYNEQFF. CDR3 nucleotides: TGTGCCAGCAGCCCGTCGACTAGCGGGAGAGTTAGCTCCTACAATGAGCAGTTCTTC. Full variable domain (rest looked up from reference TRBV7-8 and TRBJ2-1): GAGVSQSPRYKVAKRGQDVALRCDPISGHVSLFWYQQALGQGPEFLTYFQNEAQLDKSGLPSDRFFAERPEGSVSTLKIQRTQQEDSAVYLCASSPSTSGRVSSYNEQFFGPGTRLTVL.

This clonotype has ten or more counts. The chain uses TRBV29-1 and TRBJ2-1, with a weak D call TRBD1 (5 bases). V shed 4 bases and J shed 6 bases, with 16 bases lying between them. The CDR3 consists of 14 residues. The germline gives CDR1 SQVTM, CDR2 ANQGSEA. The CDR3 nucleotides are TGCAGCGTTGTCGGCCGGATAGACAGCAATGAGCAGTTCTTC. It specifies CSVVGRIDSNEQFF.

In its sample, this clonotype was seen a few times. The CDR3: CSVEAADRPDYEQYF. CDR3 nucleotides: TGCAGCGTTGAGGCGGCGGACAGGCCAGACTACGAGCAGTACTTC. The chain has TRBV29-1 and TRBJ2-7; 7 nucleotides align to TRBD1. With V trimmed by 3 bases and J by 3 bases, 11 bases remained unmatched. This CDR3 region has 15 residues. Germline values: CDR1 SQVTM, CDR2 ANQGSEA.

In this sample, this clonotype turned up a few times. The V and J genes are TRBV25-1 and TRBJ2-7; TRBD1 matches 9 bases. This CDR3 region has 14 residues. CDR1 and CDR2 from the germline V gene are MGHDK and SYGVNS. Trimming cost V 5 bases and J 3 bases; bases outside gene matches: 5. The CDR3 is CASSPKGQGYEQYF. As DNA, the CDR3 is TGTGCCAGCAGTCCGAAGGGACAGGGCTACGAGCAGTACTTC.

Ten or more counts support this clonotype. The J gene is TRBJ2-3, the V gene TRBV20-1; D perhaps matches TRBD2 (6 bases). Trimming removed 0 bases from V and 1 base from J, with 8 bases in between. The CDR3 totals 14 residues. CDR1 is DFQATT and CDR2 is SNEGSKA in the germline V gene (reference sequence). The chain's CDR3 is CSARDIAGTDTQYF. The DNA of the CDR3 is TGCAGTGCTAGAGACATAGCGGGCACAGATACGCAGTATTTT.

The table lists this clonotype with a few counts. The chain combines TRBV28 with TRBJ1-1; no firm D call. Looked up from germline, CDR1 is MDHEN and CDR2 is SYDVKM. Trimming took 2 bases from V and 5 from J, leaving 6 bases between them. This CDR3 is built from 12 residues. The CDR3 DNA reads TGTGCCAGCAGTTTAATGGGGACTGAAGCTTTCTTT. It yields the protein CASSLMGTEAFF. Drawing the rest from reference TRBV28 and TRBJ1-1, the complete variable domain is DVKVTQSSRYLVKRTGEKVFLECVQDMDHENMFWYRQDPGLGLRLIYFSYDVKMKEKGDIPEGYSVSREKKERFSLILESASTNQTSMYLCASSLMGTEAFFGQGTRLTVV.

This clonotype was picked up a small number of times. Here the CDR3 reads CASSKPPPTGPNQPQHF. Here the CDR3 DNA reads TGTGCCAGCAGTAAACCGCCTCCGACAGGACCCAATCAGCCCCAGCATTTT. The chain carries TRBV6-2 or TRBV6-3 and TRBJ1-5, with D possibly TRBD1 on 6 matching bases. In germline, CDR1 is MNHEY, CDR2 SVGEGT. The ends were cut back, 5 bases at V and 3 bases at J, with 20 bases in the middle. This CDR3 is 17 amino acids long.

This clonotype was found many times. The chain recombines TRBV7-9 with TRBJ1-4, with D perhaps matching TRBD1 (6 bases). This CDR3 is 12 amino acids long. V was cut by 3 bases and J by 13 bases, with 12 bases left in between. Germline V gives CDR1 SEHNR, CDR2 FQNEAQ (reference sequence). CDR3 nucleotides: TGTGCCAGCAGCTTGGGGGACAAAGGACTGTTTTTT. This codes for CASSLGDKGLFF. Supplemented by reference TRBV7-9 and TRBJ1-4, the full variable domain reads DTGVSQNPRHKITKRGQNVTFRCDPISEHNRLYWYRQTLGQGPEFLTYFQNEAQLEKSRLLSDRFSAERPKGSFSTLEIQRTEQGDSAMYLCASSLGDKGLFFGSGTQLSVL.

This clonotype occurred many times. The rearrangement joins TRBV29-1 to TRBJ1-2; the D gene is possibly TRBD1 (6 bases). Trimming stripped 5 bases from V and 7 bases from J, with 17 bases between. CDR1 and CDR2 from the germline V gene are SQVTM and ANQGSEA. The CDR3 has 13 residues. In nucleotides, the CDR3 is TGCAGCGTTCTACCCCCAGGGGCAGGTGGCTACACCTTC. Protein product: CSVLPPGAGGYTF. Full variable domain (remainder filled in from reference TRBV29-1 and TRBJ1-2): SAVISQKPSRDICQRGTSLTIQCQVDSQVTMMFWYRQQPGQSLTLIATANQGSEATYESGFVIDKFPISRPNLTFSTLTVSNMSPEDSSIYLCSVLPPGAGGYTFGSGTRLTVV.

This clonotype was counted ten times or more. The chain employs TRBV7-9 and TRBJ1-2; 9 nucleotides match TRBD1. The CDR3 extends over 14 amino acids. Unmatched junction bases numbered 4, after V lost 6 bases and J lost 2 bases. The germline V gene has CDR1 SEHNR and CDR2 FQNEAQ (reference sequence). CDR3 bases: TGTGCCAGCAGTCGGGGACAGGGAAACTATGGCTACACCTTC. It codes for CASSRGQGNYGYTF.

This clonotype has a count of ten or more. This chain links TRBV29-1 with TRBJ2-7; 8 nucleotides align to TRBD1. The CDR3 is 12 residues long. Trimming removed 6 bases from V and 5 bases from J; junction bases left unmatched: 6. Germline CDR1 reads SQVTM; CDR2 reads ANQGSEA. This CDR3 is CSVARTGNEQYF. CDR3 DNA sequence: TGCAGCGTCGCACGGACAGGGAACGAGCAGTACTTC.

This clonotype has just a few counts. The rearrangement uses TRBV20-1 and TRBJ2-7; a possible D gene is TRBD1 (5 bases). Germline CDR1 DFQATT, CDR2 SNEGSKA (reference sequence). The length of the CDR3 is 12 residues. V was cut by 6 bases and J by 2 bases, with 11 bases left in between. The CDR3 here is CSASRTPYEQYF. CDR3 bases: TGCAGTGCGTCCAGGACACCCTACGAGCAGTACTTC.

This clonotype was seen repeatedly, ten times or more. The rearrangement uses TRBV3-1 and TRBJ1-5; no clear D gene. The CDR3 covers 13 residues. Germline V lookup: CDR1 LGHDT, CDR2 YNNKEL (reference sequence). Between the trimmed V and J ends, which lost 4 bases and 1 base, there was a span of 5 bases. The CDR3 nucleotides are TGTGCCAGCAGCCGGGCGAGCAATCAGCCCCAGCATTTT. Its translation: CASSRASNQPQHF.

This clonotype was observed many times. The V and J genes are TRBV3-1 and TRBJ2-1, with TRBD1 matching over 9 bases. Unmatched junction bases numbered 0, after V lost 3 bases and J lost 0 bases. The V gene's germline CDR1 is LGHDT and CDR2 YNNKEL (reference sequence). The CDR3 runs to 15 residues. CDR3 region: CASSQDRGSYNEQFF. In DNA, the CDR3 is TGTGCCAGCAGCCAGGACAGGGGCTCCTACAATGAGCAGTTCTTC.

This clonotype was picked up many times. The CDR3 loop reads CASSDPGPSNQPQHF. The DNA for the CDR3 is TGTGCCAGCAGTGATCCCGGGCCTAGCAATCAGCCCCAGCATTTT. The V call is TRBV2, the J call TRBJ1-5; no clear D. V shed 3 bases and J shed 0 bases, with 9 bases lying between them. This CDR3 contains 15 residues. CDR1 and CDR2 (germline): SNHLY, FYNNEI.

The V gene is TRBV5-6, the J gene TRBJ2-1; 14 bases fit TRBD2. The J segment lost 6 bases and the V segment lost 4 bases, leaving 6 bases of the junction unmatched. The CDR3 has 16 residues. The germline V gene has CDR1 SGHDT and CDR2 YYEEEE. CDR3 loop: CASSDGTSGSTNEQFF. Here the CDR3 DNA reads TGTGCCAGCAGCGACGGGACTAGCGGGAGTACCAATGAGCAGTTCTTC.

This clonotype was detected a few times. The chain employs TRBV29-1 and TRBJ1-2, with 7 positions matching TRBD1. Germline CDR1 SQVTM, CDR2 ANQGSEA. Trimming removed 3 bases from V and 8 bases from J; junction bases left unmatched: 9. The CDR3 loop spans 13 amino acids. The CDR3 sequence: CSVESEDRRGYTF. In nucleotides, the CDR3 is TGCAGCGTTGAGTCGGAGGACAGGAGGGGCTACACCTTC.

There are many counts of this clonotype. The rearrangement uses TRBV28 and TRBJ2-1; D is unresolved. Germline CDR1 MDHEN, CDR2 SYDVKM. There are 12 residues in the CDR3. Trimming took 3 bases from V and 6 from J, leaving 6 bases between them. The CDR3 region is CASSFGPNEQFF. Written as DNA, the CDR3 is TGTGCCAGCAGTTTTGGGCCCAATGAGCAGTTCTTC.

This clonotype has just a few counts. J is TRBJ2-7 and V is TRBV4-1, with D unclear. The CDR3 is made up of 13 amino acids. Germline loops: CDR1 MGHRA, CDR2 YSYEKL. Trimming took off 3 bases at V and 6 bases at J, with 12 bases between the two ends. CDR3: CASSQKVGSEQYF. The DNA of the CDR3 is TGCGCCAGCAGCCAGAAGGTGGGTTCCGAGCAGTACTTC.

At least ten counts were recorded for this clonotype. The chain is built from TRBV7-2 and TRBJ2-7; tentatively, D is TRBD1 (5 bases). V was cut by 2 bases and J by 0 bases, with 8 bases left in between. CDR3 length: 14 residues. The germline V gene has CDR1 SGHTA and CDR2 FQGNSA. CDR3 residues: CASSLIQASYEQYF. CDR3 bases: TGTGCCAGCAGCTTAATACAGGCCTCCTACGAGCAGTACTTC. The full variable domain, rest sourced from reference TRBV7-2 and TRBJ2-7, is GAGVSQSPSNKVTEKGKDVELRCDPISGHTALYWYRQSLGQGLEFLIYFQGNSAPDKSGLPSDRFSAERTGGSVSTLTIQRTQQEDSAVYLCASSLIQASYEQYFGPGTRLTVT.

There are many counts of this clonotype. V and J are TRBV9 and TRBJ2-1, with unresolved D. The ends were cut back, 3 bases at V and 9 bases at J, with 1 base in the middle. The CDR3 contains 9 residues. Germline values: CDR1 SGDLS, CDR2 YYNGEE. CDR3 region: CASSAEQFF. As DNA, the CDR3 is TGTGCCAGCAGCGCTGAGCAGTTCTTC.

The chain has TRBV11-2 and TRBJ2-6, with D maybe TRBD1 (6 bases). The V gene's germline CDR1 is SGHAT and CDR2 FQNNGV. This CDR3 is built from 17 residues. Between the trimmed V and J ends, which lost 5 bases and 0 bases, there was a span of 14 bases. CDR3 DNA sequence: TGTGCCAGCAGCCCTACCGACAGGCCCTCTGGGGCCAACGTCCTGACTTTC. It specifies CASSPTDRPSGANVLTF.

With respect to this clonotype: A read error may be the cause here, since a much bigger clone is one base away. This chain links TRBV28 with TRBJ1-1; D remains ambiguous. The length of the CDR3 is 15 residues. Germline V CDR1 and CDR2: MDHEN, SYDVKM. V shed 5 bases and J shed 3 bases, with 16 bases lying between them. The CDR3 nucleotides read TGTGCCAGCAGTCTCCAGGCAAGGAGAGACACTGAAGCTTTCTTT. Translating gives CASSLQARRDTEAFF.

This clonotype has at least ten counts. The chain carries TRBV6-6 and TRBJ2-5; D not resolved. Germline-derived CDR1 and CDR2 are MNHNY and SVGAGI (reference sequence). This CDR3 comprises 14 residues. V was pared by 5 bases and J by 5 bases, with 15 bases between. CDR3 nucleotides: TGTGCCAGCAGTAACCCCGGGCAGAGGGAGACCCAGTACTTC. Encoded protein: CASSNPGQRETQYF.